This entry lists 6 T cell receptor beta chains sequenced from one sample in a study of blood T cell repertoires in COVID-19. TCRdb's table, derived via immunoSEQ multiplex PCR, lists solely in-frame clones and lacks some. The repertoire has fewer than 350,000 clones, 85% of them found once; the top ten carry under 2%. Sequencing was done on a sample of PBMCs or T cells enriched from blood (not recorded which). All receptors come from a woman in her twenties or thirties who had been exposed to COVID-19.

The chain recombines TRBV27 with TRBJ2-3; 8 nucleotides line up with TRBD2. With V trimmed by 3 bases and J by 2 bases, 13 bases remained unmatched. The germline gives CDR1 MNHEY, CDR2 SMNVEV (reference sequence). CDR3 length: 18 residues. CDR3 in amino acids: CASSLEYPGLGNTDTQYF. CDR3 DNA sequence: TGTGCCAGCAGTTTGGAGTATCCGGGACTAGGGAACACAGATACGCAGTATTTT.

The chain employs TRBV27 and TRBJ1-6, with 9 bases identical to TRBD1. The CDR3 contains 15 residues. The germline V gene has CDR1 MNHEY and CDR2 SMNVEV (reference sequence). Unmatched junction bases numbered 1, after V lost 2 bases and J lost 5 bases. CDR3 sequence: CASSLRDRDNSPLHF. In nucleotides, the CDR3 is TGTGCCAGCAGTTTACGGGACAGGGATAATTCACCCCTCCACTTT.

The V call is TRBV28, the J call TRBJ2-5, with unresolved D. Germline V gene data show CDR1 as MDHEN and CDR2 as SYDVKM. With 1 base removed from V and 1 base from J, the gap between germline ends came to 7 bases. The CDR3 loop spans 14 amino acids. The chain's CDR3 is CASSLSGLQETQYF. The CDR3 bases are TGTGCCAGCAGTTTATCAGGTCTCCAAGAGACCCAGTACTTC.

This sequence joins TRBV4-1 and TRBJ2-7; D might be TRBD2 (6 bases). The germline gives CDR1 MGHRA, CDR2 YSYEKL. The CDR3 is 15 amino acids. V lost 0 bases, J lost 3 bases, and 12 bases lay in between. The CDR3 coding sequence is TGCGCCAGCAGCCAAGAAACTAGCAGCAACTACGAGCAGTACTTC. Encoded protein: CASSQETSSNYEQYF.

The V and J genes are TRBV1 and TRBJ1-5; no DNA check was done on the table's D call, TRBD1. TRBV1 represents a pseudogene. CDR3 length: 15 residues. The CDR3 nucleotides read TGCACCAGCAGCCAGCACAGGGATATTAATCAGCCCCAGCATTTT. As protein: CTSSQHRDINQPQHF.

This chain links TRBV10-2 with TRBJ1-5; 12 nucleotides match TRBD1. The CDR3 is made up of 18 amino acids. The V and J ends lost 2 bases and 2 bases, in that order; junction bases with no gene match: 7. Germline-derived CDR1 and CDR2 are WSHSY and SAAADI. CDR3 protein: CASSERGQGAGGNQPQHF. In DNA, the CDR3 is TGCGCCAGCAGTGAGAGGGGACAGGGGGCCGGGGGCAATCAGCCCCAGCATTTT.